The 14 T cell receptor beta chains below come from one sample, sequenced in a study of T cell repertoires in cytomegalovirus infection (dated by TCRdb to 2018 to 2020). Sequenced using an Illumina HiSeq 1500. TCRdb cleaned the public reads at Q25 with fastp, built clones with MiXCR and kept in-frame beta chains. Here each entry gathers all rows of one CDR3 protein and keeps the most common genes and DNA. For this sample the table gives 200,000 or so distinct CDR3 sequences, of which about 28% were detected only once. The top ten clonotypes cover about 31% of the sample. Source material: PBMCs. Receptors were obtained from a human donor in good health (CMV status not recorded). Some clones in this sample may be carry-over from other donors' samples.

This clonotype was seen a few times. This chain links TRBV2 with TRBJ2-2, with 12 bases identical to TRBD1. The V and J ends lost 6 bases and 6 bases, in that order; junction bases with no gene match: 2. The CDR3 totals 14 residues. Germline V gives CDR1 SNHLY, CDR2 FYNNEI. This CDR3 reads CASSWDRGPGELFF. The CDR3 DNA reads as TGTGCCAGCAGCTGGGACAGGGGGCCCGGGGAGCTGTTTTTT.

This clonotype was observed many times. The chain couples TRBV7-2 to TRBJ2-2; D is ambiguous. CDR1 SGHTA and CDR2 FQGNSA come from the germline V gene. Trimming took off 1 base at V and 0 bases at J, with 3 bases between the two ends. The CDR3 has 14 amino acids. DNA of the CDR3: TGTGCCAGCAGCTTAGGAGCGAACACCGGGGAGCTGTTTTTT. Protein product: CASSLGANTGELFF.

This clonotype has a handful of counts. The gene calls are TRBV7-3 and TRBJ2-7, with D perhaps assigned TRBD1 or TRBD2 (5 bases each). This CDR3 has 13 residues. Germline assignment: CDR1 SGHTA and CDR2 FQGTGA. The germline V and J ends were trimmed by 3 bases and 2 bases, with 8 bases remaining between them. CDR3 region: CASSLGDAYEQYF. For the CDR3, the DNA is TGTGCCAGCAGCTTGGGGGATGCCTACGAGCAGTACTTC.

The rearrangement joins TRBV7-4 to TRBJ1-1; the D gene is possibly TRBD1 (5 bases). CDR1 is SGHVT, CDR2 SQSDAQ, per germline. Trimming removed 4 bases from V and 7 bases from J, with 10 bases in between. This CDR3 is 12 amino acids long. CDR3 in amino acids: CASSSDSLEAFF. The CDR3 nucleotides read TGTGCCAGCAGCTCTGACAGCCTTGAAGCTTTCTTT.

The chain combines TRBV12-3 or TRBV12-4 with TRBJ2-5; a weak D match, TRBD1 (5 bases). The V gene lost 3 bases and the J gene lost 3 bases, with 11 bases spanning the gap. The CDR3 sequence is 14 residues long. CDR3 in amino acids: CASSFSTEKETQYF. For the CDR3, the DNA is TGTGCCAGCAGTTTCTCGACAGAGAAAGAGACCCAGTACTTC.

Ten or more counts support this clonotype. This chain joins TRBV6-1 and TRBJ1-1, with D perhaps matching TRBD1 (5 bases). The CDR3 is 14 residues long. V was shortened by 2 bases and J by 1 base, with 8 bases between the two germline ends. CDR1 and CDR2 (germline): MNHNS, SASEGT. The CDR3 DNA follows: TGTGCCAGCAGTGAACTCGGGACGAACACTGAAGCTTTCTTT. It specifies CASSELGTNTEAFF.

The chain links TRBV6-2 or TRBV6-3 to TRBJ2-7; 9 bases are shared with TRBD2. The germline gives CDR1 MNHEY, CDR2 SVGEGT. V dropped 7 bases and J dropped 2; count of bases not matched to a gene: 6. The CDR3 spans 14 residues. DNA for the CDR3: TGTGCCAGCACCCGACGCGGGGGGGCCTACGAGCAGTACTTC. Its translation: CASTRRGGAYEQYF.

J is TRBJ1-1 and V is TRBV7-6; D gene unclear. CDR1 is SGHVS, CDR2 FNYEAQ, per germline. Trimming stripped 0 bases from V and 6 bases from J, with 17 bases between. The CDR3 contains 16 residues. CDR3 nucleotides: TGTGCCAGCAGCTTAGCGATTAACCAACCCGTCCCTGAAGCTTTCTTT. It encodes CASSLAINQPVPEAFF.

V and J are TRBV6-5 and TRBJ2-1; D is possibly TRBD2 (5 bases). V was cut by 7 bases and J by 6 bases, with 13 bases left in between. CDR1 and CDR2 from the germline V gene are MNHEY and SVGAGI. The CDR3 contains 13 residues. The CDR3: CASTTSDANEQFF. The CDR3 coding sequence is TGTGCCAGCACTACTAGTGACGCCAATGAGCAGTTCTTC.

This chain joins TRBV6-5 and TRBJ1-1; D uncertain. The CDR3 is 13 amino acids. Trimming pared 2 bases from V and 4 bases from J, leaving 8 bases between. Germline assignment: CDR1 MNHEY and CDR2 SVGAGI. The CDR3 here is CASSYEGVTEAFF. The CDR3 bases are TGTGCCAGCAGTTACGAGGGAGTCACTGAAGCTTTCTTT.

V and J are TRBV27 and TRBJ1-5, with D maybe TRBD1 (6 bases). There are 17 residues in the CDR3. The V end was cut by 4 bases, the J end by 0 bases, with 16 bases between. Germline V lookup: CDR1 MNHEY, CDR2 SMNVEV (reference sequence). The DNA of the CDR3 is TGTGCCAGCAGTTCAGGGGCCAGTGACTATAGCAATCAGCCCCAGCATTTT. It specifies CASSSGASDYSNQPQHF.

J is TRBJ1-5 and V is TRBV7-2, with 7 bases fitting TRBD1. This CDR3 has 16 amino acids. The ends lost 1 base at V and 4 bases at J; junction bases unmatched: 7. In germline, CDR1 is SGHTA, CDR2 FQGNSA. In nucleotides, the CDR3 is TGTGCCAGCAGCTTAGTTGCTGGCAGGGGGAATCAGCCCCAGCATTTT. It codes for CASSLVAGRGNQPQHF. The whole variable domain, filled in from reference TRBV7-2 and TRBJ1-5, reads GAGVSQSPSNKVTEKGKDVELRCDPISGHTALYWYRQSLGQGLEFLIYFQGNSAPDKSGLPSDRFSAERTGGSVSTLTIQRTQQEDSAVYLCASSLVAGRGNQPQHFGDGTRLSIL.

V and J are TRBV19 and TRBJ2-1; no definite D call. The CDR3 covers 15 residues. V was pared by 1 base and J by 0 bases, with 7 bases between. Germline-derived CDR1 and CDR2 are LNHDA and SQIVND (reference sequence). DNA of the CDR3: TGTGCCAGTAGTATAGGAGCAAACTCCTACAATGAGCAGTTCTTC. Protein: CASSIGANSYNEQFF. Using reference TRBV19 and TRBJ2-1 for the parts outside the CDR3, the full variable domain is DGGITQSPKYLFRKEGQNVTLSCEQNLNHDAMYWYRQDPGQGLRLIYYSQIVNDFQKGDIAEGYSVSREKKESFPLTVTSAQKNPTAFYLCASSIGANSYNEQFFGPGTRLTVL.

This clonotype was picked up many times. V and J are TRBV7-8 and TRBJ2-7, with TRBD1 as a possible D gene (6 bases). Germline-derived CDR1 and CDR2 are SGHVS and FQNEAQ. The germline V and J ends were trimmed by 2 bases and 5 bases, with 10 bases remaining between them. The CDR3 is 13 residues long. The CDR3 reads CASSLNREDEQYF. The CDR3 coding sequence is TGTGCCAGCAGCTTAAACAGGGAAGACGAGCAGTACTTC.